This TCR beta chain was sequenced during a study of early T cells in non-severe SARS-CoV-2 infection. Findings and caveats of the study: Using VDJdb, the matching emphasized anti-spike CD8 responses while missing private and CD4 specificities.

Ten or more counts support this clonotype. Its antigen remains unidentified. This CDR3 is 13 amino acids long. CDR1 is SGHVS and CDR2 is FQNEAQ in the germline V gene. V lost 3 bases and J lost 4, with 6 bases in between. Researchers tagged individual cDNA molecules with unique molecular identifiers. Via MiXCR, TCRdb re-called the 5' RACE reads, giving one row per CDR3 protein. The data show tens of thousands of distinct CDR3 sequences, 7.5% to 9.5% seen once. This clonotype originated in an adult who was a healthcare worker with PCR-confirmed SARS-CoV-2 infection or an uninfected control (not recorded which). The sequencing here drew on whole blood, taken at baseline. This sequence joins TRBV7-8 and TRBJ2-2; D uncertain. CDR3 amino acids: CASSLSVTGELFF. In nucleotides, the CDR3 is TGTGCCAGCAGCTTGTCGGTCACCGGGGAGCTGTTTTTT.